A single sample is the source of the 31 T cell receptor beta chains below, sequenced in a study of post-analysis software for immune sequencing data. General study results and limits: Five or six TRBV segments were significantly more frequent in patients than in controls. TRBV5-6, TRBV5-1 and TRBV20-1 were among these segments.

Unique-molecular-identifier-tagged TCR beta cDNA libraries were used. MiXCR, applied by TCRdb to the PCR reads, yields one record per CDR3 protein. Counted here are 800,000 to 950,000 distinct CDR3 sequences, roughly 50% occurring once; the ten biggest clones make up under 6%. The antigens for these receptors are not known. Specimen: blood. The receptors shown here come from a girl aged 10-17 years with multiple sclerosis.

The chain is built from TRBV7-9 and TRBJ2-7; 9 positions agree with TRBD1. V lost 3 bases to trimming and J lost 5 bases; unmatched junction nucleotides: 5. Germline-derived CDR1 and CDR2 are SEHNR and FQNEAQ (reference sequence). The CDR3 consists of 14 residues. The CDR3 loop is CASSFWTGDNEQYF. CDR3 DNA sequence: TGTGCCAGCAGCTTTTGGACAGGGGACAACGAGCAGTACTTC.

This clonotype was counted only a few times. The chain carries TRBV29-1 and TRBJ2-1; 10 nucleotides match TRBD2. The V segment lost 3 bases and the J segment 6 bases; nucleotides outside the gene matches: 8. Germline loops: CDR1 SQVTM, CDR2 ANQGSEA. The CDR3 length is 15 residues. The CDR3 DNA reads as TGCAGCGTTGAGGATCCAGCGGGAGGGCTCAATGAGCAGTTCTTC. Encoded protein: CSVEDPAGGLNEQFF.

The V and J genes are TRBV5-6 and TRBJ2-7; 8 nucleotides line up with TRBD1. The ends lost 1 base at V and 1 base at J; junction bases unmatched: 4. Per germline, CDR1 SGHDT and CDR2 YYEEEE. CDR3 size: 15 residues. DNA of the CDR3: TGTGCCAGCAGCTTGCCGACAGGGGCTTCCTACGAGCAGTACTTC. This codes for CASSLPTGASYEQYF.

The rearrangement uses TRBV7-9 and TRBJ2-6, with 9 bases matching TRBD1. V shed 4 bases, J shed 0 bases, and the junction held 10 bases outside the gene matches. Germline CDR1 and CDR2: SEHNR and FQNEAQ (reference sequence). The CDR3 is 19 residues long. Here the CDR3 reads CASSYLGGTGYSGANVLTF. The CDR3 DNA reads TGTGCCAGCAGCTACCTTGGAGGGACAGGGTACTCTGGGGCCAACGTCCTGACTTTC.

This chain links TRBV29-1 with TRBJ2-3, with D possibly being TRBD2 (6 bases). Trimming took 7 bases from V and 2 from J, leaving 10 bases between them. This CDR3 comprises 12 residues. The germline CDR1 and CDR2 sequences are SQVTM and ANQGSEA. CDR3 region: CSAGDLTDTQYF. CDR3 in DNA: TGCAGCGCGGGGGACCTCACAGATACGCAGTATTTT.

The rearrangement uses TRBV29-1 and TRBJ2-7; 10 bases align to TRBD2. CDR3 size: 15 residues. V gave up 3 bases and J gave up 3 bases; unmatched junction bases: 8. Per the germline V gene, CDR1 is SQVTM and CDR2 is ANQGSEA. Here the CDR3 reads CSVDGPSGSDYEQYF. The CDR3 region has the DNA TGCAGCGTTGACGGGCCTAGCGGGAGCGACTACGAGCAGTACTTC.

In this sample, this clonotype turned up a few times. This chain links TRBV5-1 with TRBJ2-5; D ambiguous. The germline V and J ends were trimmed by 3 bases and 1 base, with 10 bases remaining between them. Germline CDR1 is SGHRS and CDR2 is YFSETQ. This CDR3 spans 14 amino acids. The DNA of the CDR3 is TGCGCCAGCAGCTCTGGTGGGGTCCAAGAGACCCAGTACTTC. Protein product: CASSSGGVQETQYF.

The chain employs TRBV14 and TRBJ1-2; a weak D match, TRBD1 (6 bases). CDR3 size: 16 residues. Germline V gives CDR1 SGHDN, CDR2 FVKESK. The V end was cut by 2 bases, the J end by 8 bases, with 21 bases between. The CDR3 reads CASSQQIYPGQEGYTF. CDR3 nucleotide sequence: TGTGCCAGCAGCCAACAAATTTATCCGGGACAAGAGGGCTACACCTTC.

In DNA, the CDR3 is TGTGCCAGCAGGCTAGAGGCTTCAGGGATCAGCACTGAAGCTTTCTTT. It specifies CASRLEASGISTEAFF. The V call is TRBV7-8, the J call TRBJ1-1; D perhaps matches TRBD1 (5 bases). The germline V gene encodes CDR1 SGHVS and CDR2 FQNEAQ. The V and J ends lost 6 bases and 4 bases respectively, with 21 bases between them. The length of the CDR3 is 16 residues.

The chain joins TRBV9 to TRBJ2-4; D is possibly TRBD1 (7 bases). Trimming removed 3 bases at V and 2 bases at J, with 18 bases between. CDR1 is SGDLS and CDR2 is YYNGEE in the germline V gene. The CDR3 contains 17 residues. CDR3 sequence (DNA): TGTGCCAGCAGCGCAGGGGGGTTGGCGGCCACCAAAAACATTCAGTACTTC. Translation: CASSAGGLAATKNIQYF.

The chain employs TRBV27 and TRBJ2-4; the match to TRBD1 covers 7 bases. TRBJ2-7 matches the DNA end more closely, so the J call is doubtful. Germline assignment: CDR1 MNHEY and CDR2 SMNVEV (reference sequence). There are 16 residues in the CDR3. CDR3 nucleotides: TGTGCCAGCAGTCTCGGGACAGTCGGACAATCCTACGAGCAGTACTTC. Translated: CASSLGTVGQSYEQYF.

In its sample, this clonotype was seen a few times. The V gene is TRBV29-1, the J gene TRBJ1-2; a weak D match, TRBD1 (5 bases). The germline V gene has CDR1 SQVTM and CDR2 ANQGSEA. The V end lost 3 bases, the J end lost 2 bases, and 16 bases lay between the germline ends. The CDR3 has 15 amino acids. The CDR3 sequence is CSVDILVGGNYGYTF. The CDR3 coding sequence is TGCAGCGTTGATATCTTAGTTGGGGGAAACTATGGCTACACCTTC.

V is TRBV6-5 and J is TRBJ2-5; D not certain. The CDR3 covers 13 residues. The germline V gene has CDR1 MNHEY and CDR2 SVGAGI. V lost 6 bases and J 5 bases, leaving 13 bases between the germline ends. The CDR3 sequence is CASSYPIGETQYF. CDR3 sequence (DNA): TGTGCCAGCAGCTACCCGATCGGGGAGACCCAGTACTTC.

Only a few counts were recorded for this clonotype. The chain joins TRBV4-1 to TRBJ1-2, with 9 positions matching TRBD1. The V gene's germline CDR1 is MGHRA and CDR2 YSYEKL. The V and J ends lost 2 bases and 8 bases, in that order; junction bases with no gene match: 6. This CDR3 has 14 amino acids. The CDR3 DNA is TGCGCCAGCAGCCAACCGGGACAGGGATCCGGCTACACCTTC. It translates to CASSQPGQGSGYTF.

The chain couples TRBV5-1 to TRBJ1-2; 7 nucleotides line up with TRBD1. J lost 2 bases, V lost 4 bases, and 5 bases had no gene match. Germline CDR1 reads SGHRS; CDR2 reads YFSETQ. This CDR3 region has 14 residues. CDR3 DNA: TGCGCCAGCAGCCGACAGGGAGAAAACTATGGCTACACCTTC. The encoded protein is CASSRQGENYGYTF.

The rearrangement links TRBV6-5 to TRBJ1-5; D is uncertain. Germline CDR1 is MNHEY and CDR2 is SVGAGI. V was clipped by 7 bases and J by 3 bases, with 13 bases between them. The CDR3 length is 14 residues. The CDR3 DNA is TGTGCCAGCAACCTACCGGGAACCAATCAGCCCCAGCATTTT. Its translation is CASNLPGTNQPQHF.

The chain carries TRBV5-1 and TRBJ1-2; 7 bases line up with TRBD1. The length of the CDR3 is 14 residues. V shed 4 bases and J 8 bases; nucleotides not matched to a gene: 11. Germline lookup yields CDR1 SGHRS and CDR2 YFSETQ. The CDR3: CASSPIQGLEGYTF. The DNA of the CDR3 is TGCGCCAGCAGCCCGATACAGGGGCTCGAGGGCTACACCTTC.

This clonotype was observed once. This rearrangement joins TRBV20-1 to TRBJ2-3, with 11 nucleotides matching TRBD2. The CDR3 consists of 18 residues. Trimming took 1 base from V and 2 from J; bases not matched to a gene: 11. The germline CDR1 and CDR2 sequences are DFQATT and SNEGSKA (reference sequence). The CDR3 protein is CSARASGRPWVITDTQYF. In nucleotides, the CDR3 is TGCAGTGCTAGAGCTAGCGGGAGGCCTTGGGTCATCACAGATACGCAGTATTTT.

This sequence joins TRBV20-1 and TRBJ1-1; D is ambiguous. Germline V gene data show CDR1 as DFQATT and CDR2 as SNEGSKA (reference sequence). The CDR3 is 13 amino acids. Trimming stripped 4 bases from V and 0 bases from J, with 9 bases between. The CDR3 region is CSANRELNTEAFF. The CDR3 DNA is TGCAGTGCTAACAGAGAGTTGAACACTGAAGCTTTCTTT.

V is TRBV5-1 and J is TRBJ1-1; 8 bases map to TRBD1. This CDR3 comprises 13 residues. Germline assignment: CDR1 SGHRS and CDR2 YFSETQ. V shed 6 bases, J shed 1 base, and the junction held 2 bases outside the gene matches. Here the CDR3 reads CASNDRGNTEAFF. CDR3 DNA: TGCGCCAGCAACGACAGGGGGAACACTGAAGCTTTCTTT. Full variable domain (missing parts from reference TRBV5-1 and TRBJ1-1): KAGVTQTPRYLIKTRGQQVTLSCSPISGHRSVSWYQQTPGQGLQFLFEYFSETQRNKGNFPGRFSGRQFSNSRSEMNVSTLELGDSALYLCASNDRGNTEAFFGQGTRLTVV.

The CDR3 DNA is TGTGCCAGCAGCTTAGAGACTAGCGGGAGAGGTACGCAGTATTTT. Residues: CASSLETSGRGTQYF. The chain employs TRBV11-2 and TRBJ2-3; 12 positions agree with TRBD2. The V gene's germline CDR1 is SGHAT and CDR2 FQNNGV. The CDR3 has 15 amino acids. V shed 0 bases, J shed 8 bases, and the junction held 3 bases outside the gene matches.

This rearrangement joins TRBV29-1 to TRBJ1-4; no firm D call. This CDR3 is built from 13 residues. The germline V gene encodes CDR1 SQVTM and CDR2 ANQGSEA. V lost 7 bases and J 0 bases, leaving 9 bases between the germline ends. CDR3 protein: CSGRSATNEKLFF. The CDR3 nucleotides read TGCAGCGGACGGAGTGCAACTAATGAAAAACTGTTTTTT.

This clonotype was seen a few times. This chain uses TRBV5-1 with TRBJ2-5; D perhaps matches TRBD1 (5 bases). Germline CDR1 is SGHRS and CDR2 is YFSETQ. CDR3 length equals 15 residues. V was pared by 0 bases and J by 2 bases, with 11 bases between. Written as DNA, the CDR3 is TGCGCCAGCAGCTTGGGACGGACACCTCAAGAGACCCAGTACTTC. Its translation: CASSLGRTPQETQYF.

V and J are TRBV29-1 and TRBJ2-7, with D tentatively TRBD1 (7 bases). Trimming took off 1 base at V and 3 bases at J, with 19 bases between the two ends. This CDR3 has 16 residues. Germline V gives CDR1 SQVTM, CDR2 ANQGSEA. CDR3 in amino acids: CSVEASGGGRLYEQYF. DNA of the CDR3: TGCAGCGTTGAAGCTTCAGGGGGAGGTCGGCTCTACGAGCAGTACTTC.

V is TRBV29-1 and J is TRBJ2-1; a possible D gene is TRBD1 (5 bases). The CDR3 covers 14 residues. Trimming pared 4 bases from V and 1 base from J, leaving 11 bases between. From germline, CDR1 is SQVTM and CDR2 ANQGSEA. In DNA, the CDR3 is TGCAGCGTTGGGGGCGAGGTTTCCTACAATGAGCAGTTCTTC. Translating it yields CSVGGEVSYNEQFF.

The chain has TRBV7-9 and TRBJ2-1, with 10 bases aligning to TRBD2. The V gene's germline CDR1 is SEHNR and CDR2 FQNEAQ (reference sequence). The CDR3 extends over 12 amino acids. J was trimmed by 14 bases and V by 5 bases; bases with no gene match: 6. The CDR3 bases are TGTGCCAGCAGCCAACTAGCGGGATGGGAGTTCTTC. Encoded protein: CASSQLAGWEFF.

The chain couples TRBV5-5 to TRBJ2-5, with no clear D. With 4 bases removed from V and 4 bases from J, the gap between germline ends came to 14 bases. The CDR3 extends over 14 amino acids. CDR1 and CDR2 (germline): SGHKS, YYEKEE (reference sequence). CDR3 region: CASSKVGRSETQYF. Written as DNA, the CDR3 is TGTGCCAGCAGCAAAGTCGGCAGGTCAGAGACCCAGTACTTC.

The J gene is TRBJ2-5, the V gene TRBV12-3 or TRBV12-4, with TRBD2 identical over 14 bases. V lost 4 bases and J lost 7; bases outside the gene matches: 5. The CDR3 totals 15 residues. DNA for the CDR3: TGTGCCAGCAGTTCGGGACTAGCGGGAGTGGGGACCCAGTACTTC. It translates to CASSSGLAGVGTQYF.

The chain is built from TRBV4-2 and TRBJ2-5; D could derive from TRBD1 or TRBD2 (5 bases each). Per the germline V gene, CDR1 is LGHNA and CDR2 is YNFKEQ. V was trimmed by 0 bases and J by 0 bases, leaving 8 bases between them. The CDR3 runs to 15 residues. CDR3 nucleotide sequence: TGTGCCAGCAGCCAAGATCCGGGGCACCAAGAGACCCAGTACTTC. This translates into CASSQDPGHQETQYF.

There are a few counts of this clonotype. The rearrangement links TRBV4-2 to TRBJ1-5, with D possibly being TRBD1 (6 bases). This CDR3 has 16 amino acids. CDR1 is LGHNA, CDR2 YNFKEQ, per germline. The ends were cut back, 0 bases at V and 2 bases at J, with 11 bases in the middle. The CDR3 coding sequence is TGTGCCAGCAGCCAAGAACTCAAGGGGGGCAATCAGCCCCAGCATTTT. Translating gives CASSQELKGGNQPQHF.

The rearrangement joins TRBV3-1 to TRBJ1-2; weak D call: TRBD1 (5 bases). The CDR3 has 14 amino acids. The V gene's germline CDR1 is LGHDT and CDR2 YNNKEL (reference sequence). V was trimmed by 4 bases and J by 6 bases, leaving 15 bases between them. In DNA form, the CDR3 reads TGTGCCAGCAGCCCCAGGGTGTCCGGTCATGGCTACACCTTC. This gives the protein CASSPRVSGHGYTF. The variable domain in full, completed from reference TRBV3-1 and TRBJ1-2, reads DTAVSQTPKYLVTQMGNDKSIKCEQNLGHDTMYWYKQDSKKFLKIMFSYNNKELIINETVPNRFSPKSPDKAHLNLHINSLELGDSAVYFCASSPRVSGHGYTFGSGTRLTVV.